This TCR beta chain was sequenced in a study of TIL therapy for anti-PD-1-resistant metastatic lung cancer. Study background: Half of patients were current or former smokers.

The libraries were made with immunoSEQ v3. The repertoire was sequenced with immunoSEQ multiplex PCR; TCRdb's copy has only in-frame clones and lacks some. Found here are approximately 12,000 clones, 50% to 75% of them singletons; the top ten hold 7.4%. Study observations and caveats: TIL cultures after expansion showed higher clonality and lower diversity than baseline tumor (median roughly 6.3% vs 31%).

Concerning this clone: As yet, its antigen is unknown.

Losses at the gene ends were 6 bases for V and 1 base for J; bases not matched to a gene: 3. This CDR3 has 16 residues. Germline CDR1 reads MDHEN; CDR2 reads SYDVKM. Time point specified: pre-treatment sample, taken before nivolumab and TIL therapy. Tumor tissue came from excised metastases, mostly pleural nodules or supraclavicular lymph nodes. Stage 4 NSCLC adults joined between late 2017 and 2020. The sample was tumor tissue, taken at baseline. The chain couples TRBV28 to TRBJ2-3; 14 nucleotides line up with TRBD2. This TCR came from a person between 25 and 80 years old with non-small cell lung cancer. CDR3 in amino acids: CASSRGLAGGTDTQYF. Written as DNA, the CDR3 is TGTGCCAGCAGCCGGGGACTAGCGGGAGGCACAGATACGCAGTATTTT.